This T cell receptor (beta chain) is from a study of siplizumab effects on memory and regulatory T cells. Findings and caveats of the study: The diversity of naive T cells seemed greater than that of memory cells, and their alloresponse contribution seemed major. Mappable alloreactive CD4+ clones were on average around 67% Treg-derived with siplizumab, under 30% in controls. Alloreactive sequences tracing back to unstimulated CD4+ memory cells fell significantly with siplizumab. In siplizumab cultures, the suppressive function of proliferating Tregs remained unconfirmed.

Libraries were prepared by immunoSEQ multiplex PCR; TCRdb keeps only in-frame clonotypes and omits some of them. The repertoire holds over 100,000 clones, with about 92% as singletons. The germline gives CDR1 KGHSH, CDR2 LQKENI. V shed 2 bases and J shed 4 bases, with 12 bases lying between them. This CDR3 has 14 residues. Note on this clone: The antigen remains unidentified.

The genes are TRBV18 and TRBJ2-7, with TRBD2 as a possible D gene (6 bases). This receptor was taken from a human donor in good health. Sequencing was done on a sample of Tregs sorted from blood. The CDR3 protein is CASSPYAGTYEQYF. In DNA form, the CDR3 reads TGTGCCAGCTCACCATACGCAGGGACTTACGAGCAGTACTTC.